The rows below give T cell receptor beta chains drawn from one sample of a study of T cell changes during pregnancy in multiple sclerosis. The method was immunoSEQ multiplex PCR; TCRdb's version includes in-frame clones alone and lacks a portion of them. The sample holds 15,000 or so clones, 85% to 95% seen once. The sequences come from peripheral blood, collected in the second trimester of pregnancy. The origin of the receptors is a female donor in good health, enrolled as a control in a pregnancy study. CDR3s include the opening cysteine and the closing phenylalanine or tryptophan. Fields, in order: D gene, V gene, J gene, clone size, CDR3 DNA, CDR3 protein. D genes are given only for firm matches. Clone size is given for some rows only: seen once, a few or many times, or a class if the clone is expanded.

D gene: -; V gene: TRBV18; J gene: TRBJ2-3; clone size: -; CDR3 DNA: TGTGCCAGCTCAGCGGTGCGGGGCACAGATACGCAGTATTTT; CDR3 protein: CASSAVRGTDTQYF
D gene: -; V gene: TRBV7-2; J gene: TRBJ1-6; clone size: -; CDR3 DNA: TGTGCCAGCAGCCCAACCCGGGACACCAATTCACCCCTCCACTTT; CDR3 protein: CASSPTRDTNSPLHF
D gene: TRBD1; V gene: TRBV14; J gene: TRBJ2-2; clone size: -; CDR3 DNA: TGTGCCAGCAGCCCTCGGACAGGGACGACCGGGGAGCTGTTTTTT; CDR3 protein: CASSPRTGTTGELFF
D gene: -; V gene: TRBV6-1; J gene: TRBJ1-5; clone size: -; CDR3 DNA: TGTGCCAGCAGTGATGTCGTCAATCAGCCCCAGCATTTT; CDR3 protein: CASSDVVNQPQHF
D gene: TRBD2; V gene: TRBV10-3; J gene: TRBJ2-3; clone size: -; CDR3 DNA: TGTGCCATCAGGCCCGGGACTATAACAGATACGCAGTATTTT; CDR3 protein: CAIRPGTITDTQYF
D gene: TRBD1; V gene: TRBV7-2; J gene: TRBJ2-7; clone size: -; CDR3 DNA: TGTGCCAGCAGCCTTAGACAGGGGGCCTACGAGCAGTACTTC; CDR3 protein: CASSLRQGAYEQYF
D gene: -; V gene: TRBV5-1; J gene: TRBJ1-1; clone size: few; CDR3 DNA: TGCGCCAGCAGCTTGGATGGGGGGTCCTACACTGAAGCTTTCTTT; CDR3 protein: CASSLDGGSYTEAFF
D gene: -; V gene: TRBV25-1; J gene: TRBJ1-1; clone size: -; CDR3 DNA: TGTGCCAGCAGTGAATTGACAGGAGTAGCTTTCTTT; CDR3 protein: CASSELTGVAFF
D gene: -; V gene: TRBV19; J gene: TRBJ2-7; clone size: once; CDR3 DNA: TGTGCCAGTAGTATAAAAGGGGCCGGGCATGGATCCTACGAGCAGTACTTC; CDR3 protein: CASSIKGAGHGSYEQYF
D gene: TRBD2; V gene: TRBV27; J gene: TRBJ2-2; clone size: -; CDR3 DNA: TGTGCCAGCACCTGGACTAGCGGGAGTATCGACACCGGGGAGCTGTTTTTT; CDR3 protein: CASTWTSGSIDTGELFF
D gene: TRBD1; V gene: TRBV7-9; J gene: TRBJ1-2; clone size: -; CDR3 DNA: TGTGCCAGCAGCCTAACCGGGACAGGGGGATGGGGCTACACCTTC; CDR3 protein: CASSLTGTGGWGYTF
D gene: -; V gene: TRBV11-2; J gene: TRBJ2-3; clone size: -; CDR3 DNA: TGTGCCAGCAGCTTGGGACTCCTGGATACGCAGTATTTT; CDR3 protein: CASSLGLLDTQYF
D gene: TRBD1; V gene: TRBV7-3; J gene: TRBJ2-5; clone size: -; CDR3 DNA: TGTGCCAGCAGCCCCAGCGGACAGGGGGCAAGAAAGACCCAGTACTTC; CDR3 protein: CASSPSGQGARKTQYF
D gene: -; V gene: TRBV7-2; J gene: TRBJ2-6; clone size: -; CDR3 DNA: TGTGCCAGCAGCTTAGTGTTTGGGCAGGGGCGCTCTGGGGCCAACGTCCTGACTTTC; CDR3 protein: CASSLVFGQGRSGANVLTF
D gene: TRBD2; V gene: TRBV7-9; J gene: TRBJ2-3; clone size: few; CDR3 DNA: TGTGCCAGCAGCGCCCCAGCGGGGGAAAGCACAGATACGCAGTATTTT; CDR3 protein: CASSAPAGESTDTQYF
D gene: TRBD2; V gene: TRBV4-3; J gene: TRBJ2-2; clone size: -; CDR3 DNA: TGCGCCAGCAGCCAAAACTTGCGGGGGGGCTTGGAAGGCGGGGAGCTGTTTTTT; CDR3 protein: CASSQNLRGGLEGGELFF
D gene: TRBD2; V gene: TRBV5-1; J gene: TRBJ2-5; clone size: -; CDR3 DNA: TGCGCCAGCATGACGGGGGGGTACCAAGAGACCCAGTACTTC; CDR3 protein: CASMTGGYQETQYF
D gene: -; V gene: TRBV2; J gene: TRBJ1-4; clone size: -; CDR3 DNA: TGTGCCACCGAGGGAAAAAGAAGCGCAAGAGAGGAAAAACTGTTTTTT; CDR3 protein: CATEGKRSAREEKLFF
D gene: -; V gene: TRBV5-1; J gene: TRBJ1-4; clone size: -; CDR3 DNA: TGCGCCAGCAGCTTGAAGACCAACGGGAGGGAAAAACTGTTTTTT; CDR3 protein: CASSLKTNGREKLFF
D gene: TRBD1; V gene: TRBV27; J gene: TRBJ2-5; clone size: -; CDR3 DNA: TGTGCCAGCAGGATCGACAGGGGAGAGACCCAGTACTTC; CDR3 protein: CASRIDRGETQYF
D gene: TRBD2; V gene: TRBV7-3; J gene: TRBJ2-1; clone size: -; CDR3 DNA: TGTGCCAGCAGCCGGGGACTAGCGGGAACCTCCTACAATGAGCAGTTCTTC; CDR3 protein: CASSRGLAGTSYNEQFF
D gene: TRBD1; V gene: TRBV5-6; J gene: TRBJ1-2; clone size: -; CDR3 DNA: TGTGCCAGCAGCCTTCCGGGACAGGGGGGAGGCTACACCTTC; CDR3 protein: CASSLPGQGGGYTF
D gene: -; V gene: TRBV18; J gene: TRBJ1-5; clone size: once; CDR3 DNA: TGTGCCAGCTCACCCGACACCCCAGGGAATCAGCCCCAGCATTTT; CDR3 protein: CASSPDTPGNQPQHF
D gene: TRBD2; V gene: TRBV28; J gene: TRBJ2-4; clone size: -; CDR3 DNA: TGTGCCAGCAGTTTGGGCGGGGGAGGCGGCAAAAACATTCAGTACTTC; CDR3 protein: CASSLGGGGGKNIQYF
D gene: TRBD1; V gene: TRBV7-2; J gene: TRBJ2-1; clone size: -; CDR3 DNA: TGTGCCAGCCATCCCCCGGGACAGGTCTCCTACAATGAGCAGTTCTTC; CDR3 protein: CASHPPGQVSYNEQFF
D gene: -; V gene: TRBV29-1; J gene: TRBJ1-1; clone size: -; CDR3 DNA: TGCAGCGTTGAATTCCGGCAGGGTGGTACTGAAGCTTTCTTT; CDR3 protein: CSVEFRQGGTEAFF
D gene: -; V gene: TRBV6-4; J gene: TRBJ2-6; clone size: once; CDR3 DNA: TGTGCCAGCAGTGCAGGGTCTGGGGCCAACGTCCTGACTTTC; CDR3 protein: CASSAGSGANVLTF
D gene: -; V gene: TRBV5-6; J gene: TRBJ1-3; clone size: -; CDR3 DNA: TGTGCCAGCAGCCTGGGACTGTCCTCTGGAAACACCATATATTTT; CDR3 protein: CASSLGLSSGNTIYF
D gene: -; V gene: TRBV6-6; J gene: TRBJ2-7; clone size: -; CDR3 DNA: TGTGCCAGCAGGAACCGGAGTTACGAGCAGTACTTC; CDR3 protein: CASRNRSYEQYF
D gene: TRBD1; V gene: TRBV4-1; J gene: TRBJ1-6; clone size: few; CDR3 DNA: TGCGCCAGCAGCCAAACAGGGGAAAGGAATTCACCCCTCCACTTT; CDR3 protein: CASSQTGERNSPLHF
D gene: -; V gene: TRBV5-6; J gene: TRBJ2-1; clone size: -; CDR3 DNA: TGTGCCAGCAGCTCCGGGGGGCTCTCCTACAATGAGCAGTTCTTC; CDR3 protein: CASSSGGLSYNEQFF
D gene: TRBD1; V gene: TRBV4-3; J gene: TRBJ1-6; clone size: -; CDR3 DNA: TGCGCCAGCAGCCAAGGACTGGGGACAGGGGTGTCGGGATCACCCCTCCACTTT; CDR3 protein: CASSQGLGTGVSGSPLHF
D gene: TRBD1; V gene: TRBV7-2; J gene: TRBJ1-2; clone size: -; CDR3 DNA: TGTGCCACCTTGAGGGACAGGGCGTGGAGCTACACCTTC; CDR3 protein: CATLRDRAWSYTF
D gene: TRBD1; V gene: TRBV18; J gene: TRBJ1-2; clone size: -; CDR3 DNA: TGTGCCAGCTCAATCCCGACAGGGCAGAACTATGGCTACACCTTC; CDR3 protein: CASSIPTGQNYGYTF
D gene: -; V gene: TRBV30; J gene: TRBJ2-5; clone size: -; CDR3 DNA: TGTGCCTGGAGTGTAAAGAGGGCCGTTGGTCAAGAGACCCAGTACTTC; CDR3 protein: CAWSVKRAVGQETQYF
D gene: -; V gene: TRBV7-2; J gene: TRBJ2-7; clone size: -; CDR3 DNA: TGTGCCAGCAGCTTATTCCAGGGGCCCTACGAGCAGTACTTC; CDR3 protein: CASSLFQGPYEQYF
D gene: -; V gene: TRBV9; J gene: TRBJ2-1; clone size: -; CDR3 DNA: TGTGCCAGCAGCGTAGATTTCCTGAATGAGCAGTTCTTC; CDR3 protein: CASSVDFLNEQFF
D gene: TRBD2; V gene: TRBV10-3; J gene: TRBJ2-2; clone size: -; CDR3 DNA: TGTGCCATCAGAAGGGCTAGCGGGGGACCTAACACCGGGGAGCTGTTTTTT; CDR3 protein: CAIRRASGGPNTGELFF
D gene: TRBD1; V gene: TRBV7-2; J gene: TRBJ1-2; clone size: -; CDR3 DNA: TGTGCCAGCAGCACCGGACAGGGATATGGCTACACCTTC; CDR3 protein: CASSTGQGYGYTF
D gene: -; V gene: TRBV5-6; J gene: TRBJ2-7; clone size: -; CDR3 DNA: TGTGCCAGCAGCTTCGACGGGGGTGTCTCCTACGAGCAGTACTTC; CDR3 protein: CASSFDGGVSYEQYF
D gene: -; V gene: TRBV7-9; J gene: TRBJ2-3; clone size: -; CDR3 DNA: TGTGCCAGCAGCCTCAGGGGTTTGAACAACCGGGGTTTAGGTACGCAGTATTTT; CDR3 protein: CASSLRGLNNRGLGTQYF